A selection of T cell receptor beta chains follows, all from one sample in a study of T cells in Graves' hyperthyroidism and ophthalmopathy. TCRdb redid the calling of the multiplex PCR reads with MiXCR, one entry per CDR3 protein. The sample lists 600,000 to 850,000 distinct CDR3 sequences; roughly a sixth were seen once. The source material was blood. The receptors were sampled from a woman between 45 and 60 years old with Graves' hyperthyroidism that later progressed to Graves' ophthalmopathy. CDR3s include the opening cysteine and the closing phenylalanine or tryptophan. The order of the fields is clone size, D gene, V gene, J gene, CDR3 protein, CDR3 DNA. The D gene is left open where the match is weak. The listing skips clone size in some rows; elsewhere it reads once, few, many or a size class.

size: many; D: .; V: TRBV5-1; J: TRBJ1-1; CDR3: CASSLIRQAKNTEAFF; DNA: TGCGCCAGCAGCTTAATTCGACAGGCGAAGAACACTGAAGCTTTCTTT
size: .; D: TRBD1; V: TRBV7-2; J: TRBJ1-2; CDR3: CASSLVSGQGQGYTF; DNA: TGTGCCAGCAGCTTAGTTTCCGGACAGGGCCAGGGCTACACCTTC
size: .; D: .; V: TRBV6-2/TRBV6-3; J: TRBJ1-3; CDR3: CASSYSGDRNTIYF; DNA: TGTGCCAGCAGTTACTCAGGGGACAGAAACACCATATATTTT
size: many; D: .; V: TRBV20-1; J: TRBJ1-1; CDR3: CSASEGYTEAFF; DNA: TGCAGTGCTAGCGAGGGTTACACTGAAGCTTTCTTT
size: many; D: .; V: TRBV12-3/TRBV12-4; J: TRBJ2-3; CDR3: CASSFDRSADTQYF; DNA: TGTGCCAGCAGTTTCGACAGGAGCGCGGATACGCAGTATTTT
size: few; D: TRBD1; V: TRBV3-1; J: TRBJ2-2; CDR3: CASSPPGQGNTGELFF; DNA: TGTGCCAGCAGCCCACCGGGACAGGGGAACACCGGGGAGCTGTTTTTT
size: .; D: .; V: TRBV5-1; J: TRBJ1-6; CDR3: CASTNGQQYSPLHF; DNA: TGCGCCAGCACGAATGGGCAGCAGTATTCACCCCTCCACTTT
size: many; D: .; V: TRBV20-1; J: TRBJ1-1; CDR3: CSARETGTEAFF; DNA: TGCAGTGCTAGAGAGACAGGCACTGAAGCTTTCTTT
size: few; D: .; V: TRBV30; J: TRBJ1-2; CDR3: CAWSVVVGRYGYTF; DNA: TGTGCCTGGAGTGTAGTGGTCGGCCGCTATGGCTACACCTTC
size: .; D: TRBD1; V: TRBV6-5; J: TRBJ2-3; CDR3: CASSYNRGRTDTQYF; DNA: TGTGCCAGCAGTTACAACAGGGGGAGAACAGATACGCAGTATTTT
size: .; D: .; V: TRBV4-1; J: TRBJ2-7; CDR3: CASSQVGSTYEQYF; DNA: TGCGCCAGCAGCCAAGTGGGTAGCACCTACGAGCAGTACTTC
size: many; D: TRBD1; V: TRBV7-2; J: TRBJ2-1; CDR3: CASRPMGQNYNEQFF; DNA: TGTGCCAGCAGACCAATGGGACAGAACTACAATGAGCAGTTCTTC
size: .; D: TRBD1; V: TRBV5-5; J: TRBJ1-3; CDR3: CASSGQGTGNTIYF; DNA: TGTGCCAGCAGCGGACAGGGGACTGGAAACACCATATATTTT
size: many; D: .; V: TRBV12-3/TRBV12-4; J: TRBJ2-2; CDR3: CASSWDGTGELFF; DNA: TGTGCCAGCAGCTGGGACGGCACCGGGGAGCTGTTTTTT
size: .; D: TRBD1; V: TRBV9; J: TRBJ1-4; CDR3: CASSASTGGYTNKKLFF; DNA: TGTGCCAGCAGCGCATCAACAGGGGGGTATACTAATAAAAAACTGTTTTTT
size: many; D: .; V: TRBV5-1; J: TRBJ1-2; CDR3: CASSLGTVNYGYTF; DNA: TGCGCCAGCAGCTTGGGGACAGTTAACTATGGCTACACCTTC
size: .; D: .; V: TRBV19; J: TRBJ1-4; CDR3: CASSIAQGEKLFF; DNA: TGTGCCAGTAGTATTGCGCAGGGGGAAAAACTGTTTTTT
size: once; D: .; V: TRBV11-3; J: TRBJ1-2; CDR3: CASSSSEWASDGYTF; DNA: TGTGCCAGCAGCTCCTCGGAATGGGCATCGGATGGCTACACCTTC
size: once; D: .; V: TRBV9; J: TRBJ1-4; CDR3: CASSPSVTGNEKLFF; DNA: TGTGCCAGTAGCCCATCCGTGACCGGGAATGAAAAACTGTTTTTT